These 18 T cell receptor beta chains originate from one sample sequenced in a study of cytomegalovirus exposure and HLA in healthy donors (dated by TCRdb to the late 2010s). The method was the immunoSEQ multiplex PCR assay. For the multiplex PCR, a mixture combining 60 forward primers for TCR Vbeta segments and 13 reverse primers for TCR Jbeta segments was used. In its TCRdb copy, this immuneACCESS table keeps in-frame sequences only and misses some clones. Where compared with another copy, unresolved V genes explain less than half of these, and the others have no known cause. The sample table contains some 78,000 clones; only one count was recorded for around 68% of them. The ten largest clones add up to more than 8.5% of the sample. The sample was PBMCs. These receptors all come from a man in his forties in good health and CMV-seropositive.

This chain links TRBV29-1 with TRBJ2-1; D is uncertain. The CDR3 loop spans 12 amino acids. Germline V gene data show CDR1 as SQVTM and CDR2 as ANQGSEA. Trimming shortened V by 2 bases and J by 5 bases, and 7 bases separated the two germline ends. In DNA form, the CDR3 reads TGCAGCGTTGAAAGGCAGGACAATGAGCAGTTCTTC. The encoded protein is CSVERQDNEQFF.

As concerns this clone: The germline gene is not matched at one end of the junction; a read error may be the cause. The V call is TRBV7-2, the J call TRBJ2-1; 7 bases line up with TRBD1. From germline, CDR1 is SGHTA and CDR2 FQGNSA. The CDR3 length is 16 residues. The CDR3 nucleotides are TGCGCCAGCAGCCAAGATGCCGACAGGGCCTACAATGAGCAGTTCTTC. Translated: CASSQDADRAYNEQFF.

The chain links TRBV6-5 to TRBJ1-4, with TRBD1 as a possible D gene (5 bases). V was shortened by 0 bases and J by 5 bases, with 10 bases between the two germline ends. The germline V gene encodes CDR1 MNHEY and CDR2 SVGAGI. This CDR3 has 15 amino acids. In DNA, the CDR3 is TGTGCCAGCAGTTACTCGGGGGAGGGGAATGAAAAACTGTTTTTT. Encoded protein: CASSYSGEGNEKLFF.

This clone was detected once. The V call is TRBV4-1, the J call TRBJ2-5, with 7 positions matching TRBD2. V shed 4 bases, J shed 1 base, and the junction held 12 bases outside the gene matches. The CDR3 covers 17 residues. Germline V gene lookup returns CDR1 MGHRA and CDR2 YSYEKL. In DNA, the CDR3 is TGCGCCAGCAGCCGCATCTCGTGGGGAGGGGTCCAAGAGACCCAGTACTTC. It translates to CASSRISWGGVQETQYF.

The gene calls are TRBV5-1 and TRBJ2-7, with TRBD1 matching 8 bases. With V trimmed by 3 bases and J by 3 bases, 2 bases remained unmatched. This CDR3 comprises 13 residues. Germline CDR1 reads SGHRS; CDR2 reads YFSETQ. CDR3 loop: CASSSGQGYEQYF. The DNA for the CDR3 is TGCGCCAGCAGCTCTGGACAGGGCTACGAGCAGTACTTC.

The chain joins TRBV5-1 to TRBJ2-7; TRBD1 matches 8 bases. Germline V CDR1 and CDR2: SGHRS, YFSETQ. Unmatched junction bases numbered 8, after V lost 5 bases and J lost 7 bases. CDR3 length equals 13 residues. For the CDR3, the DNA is TGCGCCAGCAGTTTGACAGGGGAGTTGGAGCAGTACTTC. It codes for CASSLTGELEQYF. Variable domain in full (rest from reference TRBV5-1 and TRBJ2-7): KAGVTQTPRYLIKTRGQQVTLSCSPISGHRSVSWYQQTPGQGLQFLFEYFSETQRNKGNFPGRFSGRQFSNSRSEMNVSTLELGDSALYLCASSLTGELEQYFGPGTRLTVT.

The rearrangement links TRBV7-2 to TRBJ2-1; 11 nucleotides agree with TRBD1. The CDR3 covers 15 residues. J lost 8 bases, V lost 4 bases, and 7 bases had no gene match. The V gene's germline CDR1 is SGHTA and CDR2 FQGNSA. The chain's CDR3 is CASSWDRGFSYEQFF. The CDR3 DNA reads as TGTGCCAGCAGCTGGGACAGGGGGTTCTCTTATGAGCAGTTCTTC.

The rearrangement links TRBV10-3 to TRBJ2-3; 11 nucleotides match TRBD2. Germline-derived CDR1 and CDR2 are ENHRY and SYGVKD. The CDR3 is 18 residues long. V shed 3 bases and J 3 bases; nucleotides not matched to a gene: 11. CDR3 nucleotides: TGTGCCATCAGTGATGGAATAGCGGGGGGGCCGGGGACAGATACGCAGTATTTT. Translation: CAISDGIAGGPGTDTQYF.

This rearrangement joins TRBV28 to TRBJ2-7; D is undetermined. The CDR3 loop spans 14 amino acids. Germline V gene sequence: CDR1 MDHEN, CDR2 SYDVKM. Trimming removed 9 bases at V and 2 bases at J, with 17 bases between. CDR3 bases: TGTGCCAGTTCTACCCTTGACATTCCCTACGAGCAGTACTTC. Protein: CASSTLDIPYEQYF.

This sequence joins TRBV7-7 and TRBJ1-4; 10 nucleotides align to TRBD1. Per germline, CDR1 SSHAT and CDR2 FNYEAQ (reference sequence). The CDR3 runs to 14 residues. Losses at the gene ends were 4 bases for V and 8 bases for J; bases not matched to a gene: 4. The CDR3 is CASSSGTGVEKLFF. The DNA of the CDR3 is TGTGCCAGCAGCTCCGGGACAGGGGTGGAAAAACTGTTTTTT.

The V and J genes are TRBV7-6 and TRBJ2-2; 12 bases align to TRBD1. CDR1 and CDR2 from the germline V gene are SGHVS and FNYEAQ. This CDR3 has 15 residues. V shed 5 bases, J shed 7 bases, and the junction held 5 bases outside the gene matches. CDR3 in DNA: TGTGCCAGCAGCGCGGGACAGGGGGCGGGCGGGGAGCTGTTTTTT. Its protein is CASSAGQGAGGELFF.

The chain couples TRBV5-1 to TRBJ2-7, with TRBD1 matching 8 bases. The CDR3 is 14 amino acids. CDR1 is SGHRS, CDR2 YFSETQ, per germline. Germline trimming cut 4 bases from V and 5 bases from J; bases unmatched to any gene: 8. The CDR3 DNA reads TGCGCCAGCAGCCGCAGGGGGCTGGGAGACGAGCAGTACTTC. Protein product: CASSRRGLGDEQYF.

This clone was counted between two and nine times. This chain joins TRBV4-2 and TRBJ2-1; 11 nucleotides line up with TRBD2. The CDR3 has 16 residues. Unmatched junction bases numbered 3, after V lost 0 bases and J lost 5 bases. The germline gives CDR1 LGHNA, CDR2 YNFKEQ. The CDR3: CASSQDPGLADNEQFF. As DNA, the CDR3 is TGTGCCAGCAGCCAAGATCCGGGACTAGCGGACAATGAGCAGTTCTTC.

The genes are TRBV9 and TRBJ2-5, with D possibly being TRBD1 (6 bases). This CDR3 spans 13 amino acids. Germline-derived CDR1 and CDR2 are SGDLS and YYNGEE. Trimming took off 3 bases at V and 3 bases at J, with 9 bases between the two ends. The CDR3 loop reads CASSDYREETQYF. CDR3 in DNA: TGTGCCAGCAGCGACTACAGGGAAGAGACCCAGTACTTC.

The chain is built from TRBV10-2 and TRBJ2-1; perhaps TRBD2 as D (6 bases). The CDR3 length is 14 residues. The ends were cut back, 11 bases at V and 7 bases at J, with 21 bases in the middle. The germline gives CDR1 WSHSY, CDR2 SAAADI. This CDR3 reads CASSGVAAPNEQFF. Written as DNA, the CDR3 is TGCGCCTCCTCCGGGGTAGCGGCCCCTAATGAGCAGTTCTTC.

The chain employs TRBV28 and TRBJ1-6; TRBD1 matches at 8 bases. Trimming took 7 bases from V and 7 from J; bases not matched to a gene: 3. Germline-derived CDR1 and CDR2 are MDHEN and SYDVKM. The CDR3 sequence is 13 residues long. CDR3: CASMRQGNSPLHF. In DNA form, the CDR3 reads TGTGCCAGCATGAGACAGGGGAATTCACCCCTCCACTTT.

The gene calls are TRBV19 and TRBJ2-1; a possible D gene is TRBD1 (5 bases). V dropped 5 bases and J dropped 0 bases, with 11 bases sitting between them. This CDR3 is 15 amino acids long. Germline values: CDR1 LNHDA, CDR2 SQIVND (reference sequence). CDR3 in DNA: TGTGCCAGTAGTTCGAGACAGAGCTCCTACAATGAGCAGTTCTTC. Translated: CASSSRQSSYNEQFF.

The CDR3 reads CASSLYFGTVYGYTF. Here the CDR3 DNA reads TGTGCCAGCAGTCTCTACTTCGGGACAGTCTATGGCTACACCTTC. This chain uses TRBV6-5 with TRBJ1-2; TRBD1 aligns across 7 bases. This CDR3 region has 15 residues. V gave up 5 bases and J gave up 4 bases; unmatched junction bases: 10. Germline V gives CDR1 MNHEY, CDR2 SVGAGI.